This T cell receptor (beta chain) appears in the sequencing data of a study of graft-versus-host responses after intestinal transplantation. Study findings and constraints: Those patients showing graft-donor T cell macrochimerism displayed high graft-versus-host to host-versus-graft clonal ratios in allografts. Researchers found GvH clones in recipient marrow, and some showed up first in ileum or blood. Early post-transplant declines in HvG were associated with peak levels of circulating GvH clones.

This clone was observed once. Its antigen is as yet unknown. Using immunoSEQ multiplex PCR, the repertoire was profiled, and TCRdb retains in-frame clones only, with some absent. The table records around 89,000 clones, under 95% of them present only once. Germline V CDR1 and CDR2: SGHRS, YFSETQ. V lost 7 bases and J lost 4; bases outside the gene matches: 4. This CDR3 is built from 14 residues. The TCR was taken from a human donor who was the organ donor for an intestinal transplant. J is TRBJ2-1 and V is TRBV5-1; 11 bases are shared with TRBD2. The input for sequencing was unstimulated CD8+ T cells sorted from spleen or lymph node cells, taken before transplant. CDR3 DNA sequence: TGCGCCAGCTTAAGACTAGCGGGGTACAATGAGCAGTTCTTC. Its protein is CASLRLAGYNEQFF.